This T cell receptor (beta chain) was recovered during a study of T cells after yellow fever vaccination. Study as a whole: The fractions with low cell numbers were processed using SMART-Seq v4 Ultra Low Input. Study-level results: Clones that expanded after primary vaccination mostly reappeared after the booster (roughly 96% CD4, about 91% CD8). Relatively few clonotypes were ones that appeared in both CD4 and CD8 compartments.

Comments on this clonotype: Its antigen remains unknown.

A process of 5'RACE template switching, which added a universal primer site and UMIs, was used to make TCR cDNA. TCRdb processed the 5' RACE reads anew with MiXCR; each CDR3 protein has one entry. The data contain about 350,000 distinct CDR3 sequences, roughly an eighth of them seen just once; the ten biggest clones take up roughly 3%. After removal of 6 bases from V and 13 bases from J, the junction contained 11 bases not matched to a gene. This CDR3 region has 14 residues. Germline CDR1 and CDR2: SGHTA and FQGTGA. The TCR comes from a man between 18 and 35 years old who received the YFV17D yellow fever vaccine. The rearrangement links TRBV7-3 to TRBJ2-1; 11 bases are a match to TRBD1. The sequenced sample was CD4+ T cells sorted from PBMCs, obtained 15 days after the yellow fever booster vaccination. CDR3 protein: CASRTRRTGGEQFF. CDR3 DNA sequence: TGTGCCAGCAGGACTCGACGGACAGGGGGCGAACAGTTCTTC.